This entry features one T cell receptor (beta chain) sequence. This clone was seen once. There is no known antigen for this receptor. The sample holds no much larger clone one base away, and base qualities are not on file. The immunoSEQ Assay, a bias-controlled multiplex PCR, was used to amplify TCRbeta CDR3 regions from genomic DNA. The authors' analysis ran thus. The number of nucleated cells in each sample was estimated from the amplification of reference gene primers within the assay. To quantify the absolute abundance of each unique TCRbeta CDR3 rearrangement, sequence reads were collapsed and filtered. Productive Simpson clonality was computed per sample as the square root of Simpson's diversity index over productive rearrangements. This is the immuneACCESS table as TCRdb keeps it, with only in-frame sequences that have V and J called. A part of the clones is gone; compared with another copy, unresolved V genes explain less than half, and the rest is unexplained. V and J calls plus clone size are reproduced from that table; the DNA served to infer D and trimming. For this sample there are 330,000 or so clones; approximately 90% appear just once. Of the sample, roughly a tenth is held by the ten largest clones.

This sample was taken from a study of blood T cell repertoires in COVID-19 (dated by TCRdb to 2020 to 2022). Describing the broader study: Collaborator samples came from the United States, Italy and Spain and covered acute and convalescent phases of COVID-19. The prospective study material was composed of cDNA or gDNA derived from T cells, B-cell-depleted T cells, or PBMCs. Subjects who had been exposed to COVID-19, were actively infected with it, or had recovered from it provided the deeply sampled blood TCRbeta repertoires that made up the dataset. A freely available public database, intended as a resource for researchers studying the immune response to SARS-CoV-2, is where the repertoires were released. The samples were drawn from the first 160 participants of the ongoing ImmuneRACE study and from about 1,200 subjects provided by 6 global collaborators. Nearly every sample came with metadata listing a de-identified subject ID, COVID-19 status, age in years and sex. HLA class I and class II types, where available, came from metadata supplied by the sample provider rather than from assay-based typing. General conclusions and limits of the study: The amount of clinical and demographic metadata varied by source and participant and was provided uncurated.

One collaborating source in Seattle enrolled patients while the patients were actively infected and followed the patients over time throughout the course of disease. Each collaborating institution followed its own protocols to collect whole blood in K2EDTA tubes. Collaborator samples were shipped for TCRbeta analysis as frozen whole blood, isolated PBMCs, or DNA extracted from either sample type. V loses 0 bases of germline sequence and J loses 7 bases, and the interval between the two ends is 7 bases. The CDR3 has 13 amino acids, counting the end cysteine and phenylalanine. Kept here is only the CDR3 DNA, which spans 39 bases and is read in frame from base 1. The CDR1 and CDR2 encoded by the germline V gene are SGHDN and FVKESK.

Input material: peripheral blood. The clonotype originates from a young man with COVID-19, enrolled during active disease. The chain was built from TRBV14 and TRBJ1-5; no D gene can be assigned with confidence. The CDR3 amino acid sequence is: CASSQDLGQPQHF. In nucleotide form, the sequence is TGTGCCAGCAGCCAAGATCTAGGACAGCCCCAGCATTTT.